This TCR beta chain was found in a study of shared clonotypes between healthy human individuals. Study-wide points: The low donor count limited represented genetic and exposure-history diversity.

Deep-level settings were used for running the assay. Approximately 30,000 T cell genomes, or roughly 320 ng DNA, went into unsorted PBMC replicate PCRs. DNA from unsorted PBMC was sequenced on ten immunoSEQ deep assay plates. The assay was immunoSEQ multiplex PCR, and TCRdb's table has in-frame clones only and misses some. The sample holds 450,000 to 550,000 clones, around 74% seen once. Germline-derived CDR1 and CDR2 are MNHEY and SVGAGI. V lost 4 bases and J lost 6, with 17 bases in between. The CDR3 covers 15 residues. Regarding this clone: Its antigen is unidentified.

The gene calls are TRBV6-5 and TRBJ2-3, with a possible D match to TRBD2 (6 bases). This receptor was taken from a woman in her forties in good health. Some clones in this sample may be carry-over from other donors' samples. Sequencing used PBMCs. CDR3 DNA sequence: TGTGCCAGCAGTTCCGTCGGGGGAGCAGGGGATACGCAGTATTTT. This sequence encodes CASSSVGGAGDTQYF.